The next 18 T cell receptor beta chains were all read from a single sample in a study of CD8 T cells in ankylosing spondylitis. From the 5' RACE reads, TCRdb called clonotypes with MiXCR, one entry per CDR3 protein. The sample includes 220,000 or so distinct CDR3 sequences, more than 9% of them seen just once. Material for sequencing was blood, either unsorted or a sorted T cell fraction (not recorded which). The origin of the receptors is a male donor with ankylosing spondylitis or in good health (not recorded which).

Points on this clonotype: A clone one base away is much larger, so this may be a read error. The chain employs TRBV19 and TRBJ2-2; D not certain. Trimming removed 4 bases from V and 4 bases from J, with 10 bases in between. Germline V lookup: CDR1 LNHDA, CDR2 SQIVND (reference sequence). The CDR3 is made up of 14 amino acids. As DNA, the CDR3 is TGTGCCAGTAGTAAAGATCCTGGCACCGGGGAGCTGTTTTTT. Translation gives CASSKDPGTGELFF.

A note on this clonotype: A much larger clone is a single base away; this may be a read error. The rearrangement uses TRBV20-1 and TRBJ2-3, with D unclear. CDR3 length: 16 residues. Germline values: CDR1 DFQATT, CDR2 SNEGSKA (reference sequence). This chain's CDR3 is CSALRLLGDGTDTQSF. The CDR3 DNA reads as TGCAGTGCTTTACGCCTTTTAGGAGACGGCACAGATACGCAGTCTTTT.

This clonotype was seen at least ten times. The chain employs TRBV20-1 and TRBJ2-3, with D possibly being TRBD2 (5 bases). Germline V lookup: CDR1 DFQATT, CDR2 SNEGSKA (reference sequence). The CDR3 is 15 residues long. Trimming stripped 0 bases from V and 3 bases from J, with 13 bases between. This chain's CDR3 is CSAREVEGGTDTQYF. CDR3 bases: TGCAGTGCTAGAGAGGTAGAGGGTGGAACAGATACGCAGTATTTT.

This clonotype was detected many times. This sequence joins TRBV20-1 and TRBJ2-6, with 7 bases identical to TRBD1. The CDR3 is 14 residues long. V trimming: 5 bases; J trimming: 5 bases; junction bases outside the gene matches: 6. Germline lookup yields CDR1 DFQATT and CDR2 SNEGSKA (reference sequence). The CDR3 is CSASGQAWANVLTF. CDR3 sequence (DNA): TGCAGTGCTTCCGGACAGGCTTGGGCCAACGTCCTGACTTTC.

This clonotype came up a few times. This sequence joins TRBV5-6 and TRBJ2-7; D not resolved. The CDR3 sequence is 11 residues long. Germline CDR1 reads SGHDT; CDR2 reads YYEEEE. V lost 5 bases, J lost 6 bases, and 9 bases lay in between. The DNA of the CDR3 is TGTGCCAGCAGTTTGAGGCTCGAGCAGTACTTC. Translation gives CASSLRLEQYF. Using reference TRBV5-6 and TRBJ2-7 for the parts outside the CDR3, the full variable domain is DAGVTQSPTHLIKTRGQQVTLRCSPKSGHDTVSWYQQALGQGPQFIFQYYEEEERQRGNFPDRFSGHQFPNYSSELNVNALLLGDSALYLCASSLRLEQYFGPGTRLTVT.

This clonotype was seen at least ten times. The CDR3 DNA reads as TGCGCCAGCAGCTTGGCCGTGGGGATAGGAAACACCATATATTTT. It specifies CASSLAVGIGNTIYF. The chain recombines TRBV5-1 with TRBJ1-3; D ambiguous. The V end was cut by 0 bases, the J end by 4 bases, with 11 bases between. Per germline, CDR1 SGHRS and CDR2 YFSETQ. The CDR3 is 15 amino acids.

About this clonotype: Given a much more abundant clone one base away, this may be a read error. This CDR3 fails to terminate in the conserved phenylalanine or tryptophan, so it likely reflects a read error. V gene TRBV12-3 or TRBV12-4 combines with J gene TRBJ1-6; D is unclear. The CDR3 is 14 residues long. Trimming took 6 bases from V and 14 from J, leaving 20 bases between them. The CDR3: CASSFHEGLRALHY. The CDR3 DNA reads TGTGCCAGCAGCTTCCATGAGGGTCTTAGGGCCCTCCACTAT.

This clonotype was seen repeatedly, ten times or more. The CDR3 is CASSVGLDTQYF. The CDR3 DNA follows: TGCGCCAGCAGTGTCGGGTTGGATACGCAGTATTTT. The chain carries TRBV5-1 and TRBJ2-3; no clear D gene. V lost 5 bases to trimming and J lost 6 bases, with 10 bases between them. The CDR3 runs 12 residues. Germline assignment: CDR1 SGHRS and CDR2 YFSETQ.

There are many counts of this clonotype. The chain couples TRBV28 to TRBJ2-1; 9 nucleotides agree with TRBD2. The CDR3 consists of 18 residues. The J segment lost 7 bases and the V segment lost 6 bases, leaving 19 bases of the junction unmatched. Germline values: CDR1 MDHEN, CDR2 SYDVKM. The CDR3 DNA sequence: TGTGCCAGCAGCACCCCCTCCCCCGGGCGGGGGGGCGATAATGAGCAGTTCTTC. This sequence encodes CASSTPSPGRGGDNEQFF.

This clonotype has ten or more counts. The rearrangement joins TRBV20-1 to TRBJ2-7, with 7 bases matching TRBD1. Germline V lookup: CDR1 DFQATT, CDR2 SNEGSKA (reference sequence). Trimming removed 6 bases from V and 3 bases from J; junction bases left unmatched: 8. The CDR3 has 13 amino acids. Written as DNA, the CDR3 is TGCAGTGCCGGACAGGTCGGCTACTACGAGCAGTACTTC. Its translation is CSAGQVGYYEQYF.

This clonotype was seen only a few times. The V call is TRBV11-3, the J call TRBJ1-1, with D possibly matching TRBD1 (6 bases). Germline CDR1 and CDR2: SGHNT and YENEEA. CDR3 size: 14 residues. Trimming removed 3 bases from V and 6 bases from J, with 14 bases in between. The CDR3 here is CASSLGQRDAEAFF. CDR3 bases: TGTGCCAGCAGCTTGGGACAACGTGACGCTGAAGCTTTCTTT.

This clonotype was detected many times. This chain uses TRBV5-1 with TRBJ1-1; 10 nucleotides align to TRBD1. CDR3 length: 17 residues. Per germline, CDR1 SGHRS and CDR2 YFSETQ. V was pared by 2 bases and J by 1 base, with 8 bases of the junction left unmatched. DNA of the CDR3: TGCGCCAGCAGCTTTCGATCGACAGGGGGCAGGAACACTGAAGCTTTCTTT. This sequence encodes CASSFRSTGGRNTEAFF.

This clonotype came up many times. The chain recombines TRBV7-2 with TRBJ2-1, with 14 bases identical to TRBD2. CDR1 and CDR2 from the germline V gene are SGHTA and FQGNSA. Losses at the gene ends were 4 bases for V and 5 bases for J; bases not matched to a gene: 7. This CDR3 contains 17 residues. CDR3 coding DNA: TGTGCCAGCAGCTCTGTCCTGACTAGCGGGGGGGACAATGAGCAGTTCTTC. Translated, it gives CASSSVLTSGGDNEQFF.

This clonotype was detected only a few times. This chain uses TRBV5-1 with TRBJ2-7; no reliable D call. Germline CDR1 and CDR2: SGHRS and YFSETQ. This CDR3 region has 11 residues. V gave up 3 bases and J gave up 5 bases, with 6 bases separating them. CDR3 residues: CASSSQHEQYF. CDR3 in DNA: TGCGCCAGCAGCTCCCAACACGAGCAGTACTTC. Looking up the rest from reference TRBV5-1 and TRBJ2-7 gives the full variable domain: KAGVTQTPRYLIKTRGQQVTLSCSPISGHRSVSWYQQTPGQGLQFLFEYFSETQRNKGNFPGRFSGRQFSNSRSEMNVSTLELGDSALYLCASSSQHEQYFGPGTRLTVT.

V usage is TRBV3-1 and J usage is TRBJ2-7, with 8 bases that match TRBD1. Losses at the gene ends were 0 bases for V and 2 bases for J; bases not matched to a gene: 6. The V gene's germline CDR1 is LGHDT and CDR2 YNNKEL (reference sequence). The CDR3 totals 16 residues. The CDR3 protein is CASSQEGQEAPYEQYF. Written as DNA, the CDR3 is TGTGCCAGCAGCCAAGAGGGACAGGAGGCCCCCTACGAGCAGTACTTC.

This clonotype has more than one count but fewer than ten. V usage is TRBV2 and J usage is TRBJ2-5, with D tentatively TRBD1 (6 bases). The V and J ends lost 9 bases and 1 base respectively, with 12 bases between them. Germline CDR1 and CDR2: SNHLY and FYNNEI. This CDR3 has 13 residues. Here the CDR3 reads CASNGQLQETQYF. CDR3 DNA sequence: TGTGCCAGTAACGGACAGCTCCAAGAGACCCAGTACTTC.

A few counts support this clonotype. The genes are TRBV2 and TRBJ2-3; D not certain. Trimming cost V 6 bases and J 0 bases, with 10 bases left between them. The CDR3 length is 14 residues. Germline-derived CDR1 and CDR2 are SNHLY and FYNNEI. The CDR3 DNA is TGTGCCAGCAGATGGGGATCTAGCACAGATACGCAGTATTTT. Translated, it gives CASRWGSSTDTQYF.

This clonotype occurred a few times. The genes are TRBV28 and TRBJ1-1; the D is unclear. The V gene's germline CDR1 is MDHEN and CDR2 SYDVKM. V was clipped by 6 bases and J by 6 bases, with 20 bases between them. CDR3 length: 15 residues. The CDR3 reads CASSTIDPVWAEAFF. CDR3 nucleotide sequence: TGTGCCAGCAGCACAATCGACCCGGTCTGGGCTGAAGCTTTCTTT. The full variable domain, completed using reference TRBV28 and TRBJ1-1, is DVKVTQSSRYLVKRTGEKVFLECVQDMDHENMFWYRQDPGLGLRLIYFSYDVKMKEKGDIPEGYSVSREKKERFSLILESASTNQTSMYLCASSTIDPVWAEAFFGQGTRLTVV.